These 23 T cell receptor beta chains originate from one sample sequenced in a study of cytomegalovirus exposure and HLA in healthy donors. PCR amplification relied on 60 Vbeta primers (plus 13 Jbeta primers). This table comes from immunoSEQ multiplex PCR, and its TCRdb copy is limited to in-frame clones, with some not included. There are about 280,000 clones in the sample; 85% to 90% occur only once, and 2% to 3% lies in the top ten. The sample taken for sequencing was PBMCs. These receptors were taken from a woman in her late teens or twenties in good health and CMV-seronegative.

This clone has just one count. This chain joins TRBV7-6 and TRBJ1-5; no reliable D call. V was pared by 6 bases and J by 3 bases, with 9 bases between. The CDR3 covers 13 residues. The germline V gene encodes CDR1 SGHVS and CDR2 FNYEAQ. CDR3 residues: CASSLTNNQPQHF. CDR3 sequence (DNA): TGTGCCAGCAGTCTGACAAACAATCAGCCCCAGCATTTT.

The chain employs TRBV9 and TRBJ2-3; 9 bases fit TRBD2. V shed 3 bases, J shed 0 bases, and the junction held 11 bases outside the gene matches. The CDR3 runs to 18 residues. The V gene's germline CDR1 is SGDLS and CDR2 YYNGEE. The CDR3 is CASSAQQASGDSTDTQYF. CDR3 in DNA: TGTGCCAGCAGCGCCCAGCAGGCTAGCGGGGACAGCACAGATACGCAGTATTTT.

The chain employs TRBV6-5 and TRBJ1-2; a weak D match, TRBD1 (5 bases). The CDR3 consists of 12 residues. Trimming took 10 bases from V and 8 from J, leaving 17 bases between them. CDR1 MNHEY and CDR2 SVGAGI come from the germline V gene. For the CDR3, the DNA is TGTGCCACCACCGCCGGGGCGGGAGGCTACACCTTC. Protein product: CATTAGAGGYTF.

This sequence joins TRBV15 and TRBJ1-2; possibly TRBD1 for D (5 bases). Trimming pared 3 bases from V and 2 bases from J, leaving 13 bases between. This CDR3 is built from 15 residues. Germline CDR1 reads LNHNV; CDR2 reads YYDKDF (reference sequence). The CDR3: CATSSRGVGNYGYTF. CDR3 coding DNA: TGTGCCACCAGCAGCCGGGGGGTGGGGAACTATGGCTACACCTTC.

V usage is TRBV5-4 and J usage is TRBJ1-1, with D unclear. V dropped 1 base and J dropped 1 base, with 5 bases sitting between them. The CDR3 spans 13 residues. The V gene's germline CDR1 is SGHNT and CDR2 YYREEE (reference sequence). The CDR3 spells CASSLIENTEAFF. In nucleotides, the CDR3 is TGTGCCAGCAGCTTGATAGAGAACACTGAAGCTTTCTTT.

The V and J genes are TRBV30 and TRBJ2-7, with 7 nucleotides matching TRBD1. Trimming at V came to 3 bases and at J to 0 bases, leaving 5 bases not matched to a gene. Per germline, CDR1 GTSNPN and CDR2 SVGIG (reference sequence). The CDR3 runs 14 residues. The CDR3 sequence is CAWRGTVSSYEQYF. CDR3 coding DNA: TGTGCCTGGAGGGGGACAGTGAGCTCCTACGAGCAGTACTTC. Looking up the rest from reference TRBV30 and TRBJ2-7 gives the full variable domain: SQTIHQWPATLVQPVGSPLSLECTVEGTSNPNLYWYRQAAGRGLQLLFYSVGIGQISSEVPQNLSASRPQDRQFILSSKKLLLSDSGFYLCAWRGTVSSYEQYFGPGTRLTVT.

The genes are TRBV6-5 and TRBJ2-5; maybe TRBD1 (6 bases). The better agreement between TRBJ2-7 and the DNA end casts doubt on the J call. The V gene's germline CDR1 is MNHEY and CDR2 SVGAGI. The CDR3 length is 13 residues. This CDR3 is CASRQGWSYEQYF. The CDR3 DNA reads as TGTGCCAGCAGACAGGGATGGTCCTACGAGCAGTACTTC.

The rearrangement links TRBV7-9 to TRBJ1-1; perhaps TRBD1 as D (6 bases). Germline assignment: CDR1 SEHNR and CDR2 FQNEAQ (reference sequence). This CDR3 has 16 residues. V lost 5 bases, J lost 3 bases, and 19 bases lay in between. DNA of the CDR3: TGTGCCAGCAGCGGAACAGGGTTCGGTGACGACACTGAAGCTTTCTTT. It yields the protein CASSGTGFGDDTEAFF.

As regards this clone: One junction end does not reproduce the germline sequence, and a read error may be involved. The chain is built from TRBV23-1 and TRBJ1-6; 9 nucleotides agree with TRBD1. TRBV23-1 is an ORF, with its function uncertain. The CDR3 extends over 12 amino acids. The CDR3 reads CASSPGTGLYNF. As DNA, the CDR3 is TGCGCCAGCAGCCCCGGGACAGGGTTATACAACTTT.

This chain joins TRBV5-1 and TRBJ2-1; 10 nucleotides agree with TRBD2. The CDR3 totals 16 residues. V lost 2 bases and J lost 8; bases outside the gene matches: 10. Germline V gene data show CDR1 as SGHRS and CDR2 as YFSETQ. CDR3 sequence reads: CASSFLPAGGFDEQFF. CDR3 coding DNA: TGCGCCAGCAGCTTCCTACCAGCGGGGGGGTTCGATGAGCAGTTCTTC.

This chain uses TRBV5-1 with TRBJ2-3, with 13 bases aligning to TRBD2. The CDR3 has 16 residues. Germline CDR1 and CDR2: SGHRS and YFSETQ. Germline trimming cut 2 bases from V and 1 base from J; bases unmatched to any gene: 1. The CDR3 DNA reads as TGCGCCAGCAGCTTCGGACTAGCGGGGGGCACAGATACGCAGTATTTT. As protein: CASSFGLAGGTDTQYF.

This clone was counted a single time. The V gene is TRBV6-1, the J gene TRBJ2-1, with D maybe TRBD1 (6 bases). The V and J ends lost 3 bases and 0 bases respectively, with 12 bases between them. The CDR3 totals 16 residues. The germline gives CDR1 MNHNS, CDR2 SASEGT. In DNA, the CDR3 is TGTGCCAGCAGTGACCAAGGACAGAGCTCCTACAATGAGCAGTTCTTC. Translation gives CASSDQGQSSYNEQFF.

The rearrangement links TRBV6-5 to TRBJ2-7; tentative D call: TRBD1 (8 bases). Germline V gives CDR1 MNHEY, CDR2 SVGAGI. This CDR3 spans 15 amino acids. Trimming removed 6 bases at V and 7 bases at J, with 22 bases between. DNA of the CDR3: TGTGCCAGCAGCGCACAGGGGGAGGGTCGTCGGGAGCAGTACTTC. It encodes CASSAQGEGRREQYF.

This chain uses TRBV25-1 with TRBJ2-5; D unclear. The end of the DNA is better explained by TRBJ2-7, so the J call may be wrong. This CDR3 region has 15 residues. Per germline, CDR1 MGHDK and CDR2 SYGVNS. The CDR3 DNA sequence: TGTGCCAGCAGTGAATTAGCCTCCGACGGATACGAGCAGTACTTC. Its translation is CASSELASDGYEQYF.

This clone has just one count. The rearrangement joins TRBV30 to TRBJ1-5; D is ambiguous. V was cut by 4 bases and J by 9 bases, with 19 bases left in between. The V gene's germline CDR1 is GTSNPN and CDR2 SVGIG (reference sequence). This CDR3 contains 14 residues. The CDR3 bases are TGTGCCTGGAATCGGGTGGAGGGCGGTGGGCCCCAGCATTTT. It codes for CAWNRVEGGGPQHF.

This sequence joins TRBV2 and TRBJ2-1; 8 positions agree with TRBD2. This CDR3 spans 14 amino acids. V lost 2 bases to trimming and J lost 9 bases; unmatched junction nucleotides: 6. The germline V gene has CDR1 SNHLY and CDR2 FYNNEI. The CDR3 reads CASSEPSRGGEQFF. CDR3 coding DNA: TGTGCCAGCAGTGAACCGTCTCGGGGGGGTGAGCAGTTCTTC.

The V gene is TRBV6-5, the J gene TRBJ1-1; 7 nucleotides match TRBD1. The trim removed 6 bases at V and 5 bases at J, leaving 6 bases unmatched. The V gene's germline CDR1 is MNHEY and CDR2 SVGAGI. CDR3 length: 13 residues. This CDR3 is CASSVEQGTEAFF. CDR3 in DNA: TGTGCCAGCAGCGTAGAACAGGGGACTGAAGCTTTCTTT.

The chain links TRBV15 to TRBJ2-7; D is unresolved. This CDR3 spans 15 amino acids. Trimming removed 4 bases from V and 3 bases from J, with 16 bases in between. Looked up from germline, CDR1 is LNHNV and CDR2 is YYDKDF (reference sequence). CDR3 in amino acids: CATSIPGGRYYEQYF. CDR3 nucleotide sequence: TGTGCCACCAGCATCCCTGGCGGCCGATACTACGAGCAGTACTTC.

This sequence joins TRBV2 and TRBJ2-5; 7 bases are shared with TRBD2. Unmatched junction bases numbered 14, after V lost 6 bases and J lost 7 bases. The CDR3 length is 15 residues. Germline V gives CDR1 SNHLY, CDR2 FYNNEI. CDR3 sequence: CASSSPAGTAWTQYF. CDR3 sequence (DNA): TGTGCCAGCAGCTCCCCAGCGGGAACGGCGTGGACCCAGTACTTC.

V gene TRBV11-1 combines with J gene TRBJ1-1, with D unresolved. Looked up from germline, CDR1 is SGHAT and CDR2 is FQDESV (reference sequence). This CDR3 spans 15 amino acids. V was cut by 5 bases and J by 2 bases, with 15 bases left in between. The CDR3 DNA reads as TGTGCCAGCAGCCCTAGCTCCCGGGGTAACACTGAAGCTTTCTTT. As protein: CASSPSSRGNTEAFF.

The chain links TRBV18 to TRBJ1-1; D may be TRBD1 (6 bases). This CDR3 has 14 amino acids. The ends were cut back, 3 bases at V and 2 bases at J, with 10 bases in the middle. CDR1 is KGHSH, CDR2 LQKENI, per germline. The CDR3 nucleotides are TGTGCCAGCTCACCCGACAGGCGCAACACTGAAGCTTTCTTT. Its protein product is CASSPDRRNTEAFF. Based on the CDR3 plus reference TRBV18 and TRBJ1-1, the full variable domain is NAGVMQNPRHLVRRRGQEARLRCSPMKGHSHVYWYRQLPEEGLKFMVYLQKENIIDESGMPKERFSAEFPKEGPSILRIQQVVRGDSAAYFCASSPDRRNTEAFFGQGTRLTVV.

In the case of this clone: Compared with germline, one end of the junction differs, possibly owing to a read error. V usage is TRBV7-9 and J usage is TRBJ2-2; D is perhaps TRBD1 (5 bases). The CDR3 spans 17 residues. Germline V gene sequence: CDR1 SEHNR, CDR2 FQNEAQ (reference sequence). CDR3 in amino acids: CSSSKNVGARGTGELFF. In nucleotides, the CDR3 is TGTTCCAGCAGCAAAAACGTAGGGGCTCGAGGTACCGGGGAGCTGTTTTTT.

CDR3 DNA sequence: TGTGCCAGCAGCGTCCGGGGGGGGCCCTACGAGCAGTACTTC. Translation: CASSVRGGPYEQYF. The chain uses TRBV9 and TRBJ2-7, with TRBD2 matching over 8 bases. This CDR3 has 14 residues. CDR1 is SGDLS, CDR2 YYNGEE, per germline. Losses at the gene ends were 2 bases for V and 2 bases for J; bases not matched to a gene: 3.